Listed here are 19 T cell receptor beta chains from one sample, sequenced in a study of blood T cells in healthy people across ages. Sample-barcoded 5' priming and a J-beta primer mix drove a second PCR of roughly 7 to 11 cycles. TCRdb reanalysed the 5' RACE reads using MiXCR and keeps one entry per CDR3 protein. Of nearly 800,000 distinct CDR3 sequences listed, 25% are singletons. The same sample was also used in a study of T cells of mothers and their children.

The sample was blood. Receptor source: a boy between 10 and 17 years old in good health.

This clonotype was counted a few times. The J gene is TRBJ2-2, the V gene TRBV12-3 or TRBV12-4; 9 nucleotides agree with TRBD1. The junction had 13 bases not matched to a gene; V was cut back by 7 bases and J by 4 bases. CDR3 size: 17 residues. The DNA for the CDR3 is TGTGCCAGCATCCTATCTCCGACAGGGGGGATCACCGGGGAGCTGTTTTTT. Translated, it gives CASILSPTGGITGELFF.

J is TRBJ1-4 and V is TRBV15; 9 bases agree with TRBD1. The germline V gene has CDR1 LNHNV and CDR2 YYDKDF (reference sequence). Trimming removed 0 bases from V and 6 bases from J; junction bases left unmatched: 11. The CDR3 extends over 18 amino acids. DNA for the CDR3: TGTGCCACCAGCAGAGACCGGGACGGGACAGGGACGGATGAAAAACTGTTTTTT. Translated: CATSRDRDGTGTDEKLFF. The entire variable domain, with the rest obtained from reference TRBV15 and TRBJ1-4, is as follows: DAMVIQNPRYQVTQFGKPVTLSCSQTLNHNVMYWYQQKSSQAPKLLFHYYDKDFNNEADTPDNFQSRRPNTSFCFLDIRSPGLGDTAMYLCATSRDRDGTGTDEKLFFGSGTQLSVL.

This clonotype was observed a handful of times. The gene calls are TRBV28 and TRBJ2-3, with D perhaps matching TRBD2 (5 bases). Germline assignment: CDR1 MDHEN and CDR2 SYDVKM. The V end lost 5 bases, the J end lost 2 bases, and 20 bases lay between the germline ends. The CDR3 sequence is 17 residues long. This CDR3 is CASSPDPASWATDTQYF. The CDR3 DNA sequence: TGTGCCAGCAGTCCTGATCCTGCTAGCTGGGCCACAGATACGCAGTATTTT.

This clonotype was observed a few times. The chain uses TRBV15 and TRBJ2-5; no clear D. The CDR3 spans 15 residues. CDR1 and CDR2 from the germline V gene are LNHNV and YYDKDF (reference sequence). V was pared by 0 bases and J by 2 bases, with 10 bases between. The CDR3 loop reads CATSRDIGRQETQYF. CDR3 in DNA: TGTGCCACCAGCAGAGATATCGGCAGACAAGAGACCCAGTACTTC.

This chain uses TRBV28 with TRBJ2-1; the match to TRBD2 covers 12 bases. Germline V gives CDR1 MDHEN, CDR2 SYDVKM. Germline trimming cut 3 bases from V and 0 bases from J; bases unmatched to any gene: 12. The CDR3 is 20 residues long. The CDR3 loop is CASSLGSSTSGGNSYNEQFF. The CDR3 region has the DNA TGTGCCAGCAGTTTGGGCTCGTCGACTAGCGGGGGCAACTCCTACAATGAGCAGTTCTTC. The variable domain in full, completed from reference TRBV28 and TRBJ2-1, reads DVKVTQSSRYLVKRTGEKVFLECVQDMDHENMFWYRQDPGLGLRLIYFSYDVKMKEKGDIPEGYSVSREKKERFSLILESASTNQTSMYLCASSLGSSTSGGNSYNEQFFGPGTRLTVL.

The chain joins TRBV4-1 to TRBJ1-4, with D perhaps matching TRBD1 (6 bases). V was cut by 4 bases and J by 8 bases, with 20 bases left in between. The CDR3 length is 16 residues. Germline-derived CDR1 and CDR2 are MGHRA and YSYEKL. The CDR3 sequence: CASSPGGHTVMEKLFF. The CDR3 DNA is TGCGCCAGCAGCCCCGGGGGACACACCGTTATGGAAAAACTGTTTTTT.

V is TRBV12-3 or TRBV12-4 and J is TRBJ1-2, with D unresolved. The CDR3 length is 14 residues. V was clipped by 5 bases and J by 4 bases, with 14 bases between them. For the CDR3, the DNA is TGTGCCAGCAGTCCGCGCCGAGGCGGCTATGGCTACACCTTC. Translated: CASSPRRGGYGYTF.

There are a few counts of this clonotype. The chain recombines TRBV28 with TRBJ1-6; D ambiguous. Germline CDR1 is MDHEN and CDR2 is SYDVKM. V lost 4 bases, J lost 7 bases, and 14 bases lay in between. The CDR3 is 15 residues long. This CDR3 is CASSYPSIGNSPLHF. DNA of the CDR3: TGTGCCAGCAGTTACCCCTCTATAGGGAATTCACCCCTCCACTTT.

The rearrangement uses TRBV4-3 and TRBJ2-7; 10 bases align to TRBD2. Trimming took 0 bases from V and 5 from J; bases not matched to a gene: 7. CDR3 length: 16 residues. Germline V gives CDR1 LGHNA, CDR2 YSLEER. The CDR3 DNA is TGCGCCAGCAGCCAAGATCGGGCTAGCGGGGGACACGAGCAGTACTTC. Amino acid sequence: CASSQDRASGGHEQYF.

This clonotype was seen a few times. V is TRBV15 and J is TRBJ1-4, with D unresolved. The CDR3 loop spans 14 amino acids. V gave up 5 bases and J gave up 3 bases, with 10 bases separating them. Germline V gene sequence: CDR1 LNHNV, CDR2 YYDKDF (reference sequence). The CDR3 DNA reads TGTGCCACCAGCCGCCAGAGGGCTAATGAAAAACTGTTTTTT. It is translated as CATSRQRANEKLFF.

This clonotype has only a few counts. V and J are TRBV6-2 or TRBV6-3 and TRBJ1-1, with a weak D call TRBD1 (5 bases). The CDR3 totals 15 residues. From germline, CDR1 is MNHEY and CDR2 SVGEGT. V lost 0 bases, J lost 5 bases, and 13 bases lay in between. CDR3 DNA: TGTGCCAGCAGTTACTCGAAGTCAGGGTGGACTGAAGCTTTCTTT. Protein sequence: CASSYSKSGWTEAFF.

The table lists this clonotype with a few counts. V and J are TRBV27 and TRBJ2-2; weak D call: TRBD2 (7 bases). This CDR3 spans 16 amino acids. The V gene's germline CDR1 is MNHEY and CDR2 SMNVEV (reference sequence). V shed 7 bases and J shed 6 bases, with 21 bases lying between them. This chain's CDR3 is CASNEGGGKWPGELFF. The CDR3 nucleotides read TGTGCCAGCAACGAGGGGGGGGGGAAATGGCCCGGGGAGCTGTTTTTT.

CDR3 DNA: TGTGCCAGCAGCCTAAGGCGCCGGGTTGGGGAGACCCAGTACTTC. Translating gives CASSLRRRVGETQYF. The V and J genes are TRBV7-9 and TRBJ2-5; no firm D call. The CDR3 consists of 15 residues. Per germline, CDR1 SEHNR and CDR2 FQNEAQ (reference sequence). V lost 5 bases, J lost 5 bases, and 18 bases lay in between.

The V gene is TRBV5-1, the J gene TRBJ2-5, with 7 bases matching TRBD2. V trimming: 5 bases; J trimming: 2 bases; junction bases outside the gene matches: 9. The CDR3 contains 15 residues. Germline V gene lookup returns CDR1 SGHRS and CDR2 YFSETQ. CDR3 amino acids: CASSRTRGEQETQYF. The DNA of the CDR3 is TGCGCCAGCAGTCGAACCCGGGGGGAGCAAGAGACCCAGTACTTC.

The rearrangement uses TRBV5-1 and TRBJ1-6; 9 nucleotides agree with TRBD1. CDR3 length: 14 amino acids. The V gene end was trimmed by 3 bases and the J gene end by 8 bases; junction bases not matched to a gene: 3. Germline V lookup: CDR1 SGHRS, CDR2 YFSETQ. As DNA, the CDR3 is TGCGCCAGCAGCTGGGACAGGGCAGATTCACCCCTCCACTTT. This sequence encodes CASSWDRADSPLHF.

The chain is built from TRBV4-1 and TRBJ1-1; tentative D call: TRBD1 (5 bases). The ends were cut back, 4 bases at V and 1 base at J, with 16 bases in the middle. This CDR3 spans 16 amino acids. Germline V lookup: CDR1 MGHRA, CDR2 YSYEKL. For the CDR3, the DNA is TGCGCCAGCAGCCCCGGGGGGGGGGAACCGAACACTGAAGCTTTCTTT. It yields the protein CASSPGGGEPNTEAFF.

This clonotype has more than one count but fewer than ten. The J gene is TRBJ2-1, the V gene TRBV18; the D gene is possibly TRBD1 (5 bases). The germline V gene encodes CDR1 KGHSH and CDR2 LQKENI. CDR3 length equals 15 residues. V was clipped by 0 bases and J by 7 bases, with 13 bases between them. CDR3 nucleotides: TGTGCCAGCTCACCACCGATTTTGTCAGGGAATGAGCAGTTCTTC. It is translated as CASSPPILSGNEQFF. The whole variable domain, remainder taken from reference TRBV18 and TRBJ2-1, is NAGVMQNPRHLVRRRGQEARLRCSPMKGHSHVYWYRQLPEEGLKFMVYLQKENIIDESGMPKERFSAEFPKEGPSILRIQQVVRGDSAAYFCASSPPILSGNEQFFGPGTRLTVL.

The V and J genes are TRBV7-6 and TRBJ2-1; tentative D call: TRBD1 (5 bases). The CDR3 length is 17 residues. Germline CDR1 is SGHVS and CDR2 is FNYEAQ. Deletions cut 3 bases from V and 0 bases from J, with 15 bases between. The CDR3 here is CASSLGPPRGSYNEQFF. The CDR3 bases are TGTGCCAGCAGCTTGGGGCCACCGAGAGGCTCCTACAATGAGCAGTTCTTC.

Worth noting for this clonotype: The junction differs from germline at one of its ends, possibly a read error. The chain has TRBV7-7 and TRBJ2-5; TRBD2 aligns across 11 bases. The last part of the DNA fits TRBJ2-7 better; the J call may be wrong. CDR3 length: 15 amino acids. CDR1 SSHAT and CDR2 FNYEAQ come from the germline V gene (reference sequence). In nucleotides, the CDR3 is TGTGCTAGCAGCACTAGCGGGAGATCCCGCTACGAGCAGTACTTC. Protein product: CASSTSGRSRYEQYF.